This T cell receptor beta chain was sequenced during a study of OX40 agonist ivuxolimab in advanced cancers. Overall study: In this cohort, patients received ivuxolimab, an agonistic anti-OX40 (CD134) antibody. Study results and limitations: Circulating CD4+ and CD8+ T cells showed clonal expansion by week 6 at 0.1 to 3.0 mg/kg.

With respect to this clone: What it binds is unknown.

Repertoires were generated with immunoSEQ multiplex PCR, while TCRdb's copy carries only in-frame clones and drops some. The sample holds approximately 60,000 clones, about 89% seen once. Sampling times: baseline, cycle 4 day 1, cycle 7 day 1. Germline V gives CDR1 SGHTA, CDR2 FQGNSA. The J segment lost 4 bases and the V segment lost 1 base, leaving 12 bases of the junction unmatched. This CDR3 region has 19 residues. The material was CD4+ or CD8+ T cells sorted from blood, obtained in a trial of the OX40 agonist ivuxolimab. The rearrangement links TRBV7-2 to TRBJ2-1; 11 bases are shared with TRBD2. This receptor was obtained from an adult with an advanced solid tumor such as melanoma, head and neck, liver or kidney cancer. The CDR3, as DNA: TGTGCCAGCAGCTTAGTCTCTAGCGGGGGGCTAGGAGCATACAATGAGCAGTTCTTC. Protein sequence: CASSLVSSGGLGAYNEQFF.